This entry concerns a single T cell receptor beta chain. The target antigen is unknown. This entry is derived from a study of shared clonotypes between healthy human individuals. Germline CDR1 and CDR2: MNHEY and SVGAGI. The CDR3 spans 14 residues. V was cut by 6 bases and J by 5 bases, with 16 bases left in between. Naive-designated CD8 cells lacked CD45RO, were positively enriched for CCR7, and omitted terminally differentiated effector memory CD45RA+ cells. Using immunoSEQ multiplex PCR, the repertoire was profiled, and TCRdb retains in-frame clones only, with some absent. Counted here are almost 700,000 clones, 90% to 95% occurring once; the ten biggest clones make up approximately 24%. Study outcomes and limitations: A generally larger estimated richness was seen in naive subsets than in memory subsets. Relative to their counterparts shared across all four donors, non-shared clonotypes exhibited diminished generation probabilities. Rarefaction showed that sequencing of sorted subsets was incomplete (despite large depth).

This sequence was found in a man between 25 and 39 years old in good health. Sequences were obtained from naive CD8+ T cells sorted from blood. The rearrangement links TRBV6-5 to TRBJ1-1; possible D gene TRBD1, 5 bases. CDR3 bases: TGTGCCAGCAGCGCGAGGGGCAGGGCTACTGAAGCTTTCTTT. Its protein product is CASSARGRATEAFF.